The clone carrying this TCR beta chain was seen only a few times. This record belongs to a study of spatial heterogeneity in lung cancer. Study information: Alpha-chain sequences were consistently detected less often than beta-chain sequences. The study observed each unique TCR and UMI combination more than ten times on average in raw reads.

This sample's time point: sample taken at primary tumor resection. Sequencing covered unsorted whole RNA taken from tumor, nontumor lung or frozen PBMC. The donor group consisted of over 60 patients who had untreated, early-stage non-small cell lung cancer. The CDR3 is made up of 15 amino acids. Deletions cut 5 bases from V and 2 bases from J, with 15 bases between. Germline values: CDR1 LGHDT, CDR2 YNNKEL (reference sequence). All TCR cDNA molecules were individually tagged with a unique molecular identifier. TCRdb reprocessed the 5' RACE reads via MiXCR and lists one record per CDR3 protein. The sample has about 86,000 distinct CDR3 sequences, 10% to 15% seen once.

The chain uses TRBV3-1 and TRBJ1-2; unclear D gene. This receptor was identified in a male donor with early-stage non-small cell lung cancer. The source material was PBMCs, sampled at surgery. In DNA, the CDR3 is TGTGCCAGCAGCAAAGGGAGTTCCTTCAACTATGGCTACACCTTC. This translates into CASSKGSSFNYGYTF. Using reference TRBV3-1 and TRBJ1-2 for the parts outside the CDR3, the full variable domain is DTAVSQTPKYLVTQMGNDKSIKCEQNLGHDTMYWYKQDSKKFLKIMFSYNNKELIINETVPNRFSPKSPDKAHLNLHINSLELGDSAVYFCASSKGSSFNYGYTFGSGTRLTVV.